This T cell receptor beta chain came from a study of regulatory T cells in long-lasting Graves disease. Broader study findings: Those with persistent disease had in common more public clonotypes (fewer than 3,000) than new patients (around 910).

The CDR3 contains 11 residues. V was trimmed by 0 bases and J by 5 bases, leaving 3 bases between them. Germline assignment: CDR1 GTSNPN and CDR2 SVGIG (reference sequence). This clonotype has a handful of counts. Its matching antigen is unknown. In building TCR beta libraries, iRepertoire HTBI primers were used together with Arm-PCR of CDR3 regions. TCRdb used MiXCR to reprocess the multiplex PCR reads, holding one entry per CDR3 protein. This table has roughly 400,000 distinct CDR3 sequences, approximately 15% appearing once. Time point in this sample: newly diagnosed GD, antithyroid drugs for less than 3 months. Extracted RNA from PBMCs served as the source of the TCR library. Graves' disease diagnosis was established per American Thyroid Association guidelines. These same records also appear under a second study, on T cells in Graves' hyperthyroidism and ophthalmopathy. That study reports: HTBI primers were used for first-round RT-PCR of the TCR CDR3.

The sequence was collected from a woman aged 40 to 50 with Graves disease. The J gene is TRBJ2-3, the V gene TRBV30; no clear D gene. The sample in question was peripheral blood mononuclear cells (PBMCs), obtained at new diagnosis, from a patient treated with antithyroid drugs. CDR3 nucleotide sequence: TGTGCCTGGAGTGTACGAGATACGCAGTATTTT. Protein product: CAWSVRDTQYF.